This T cell receptor beta chain was identified in a study of shared clonotypes between healthy human individuals (dated by TCRdb to 2018 to 2020). Study-level background: The cohort comprised a couple of women and a few men aged 18 to 49 years. Blood TCR repertoires of a handful of healthy adults were deeply sequenced to estimate repertoire size and the extent of clonotype sharing between individuals. Each donor's leukapheresis produced roughly between roughly 0.9 and 8.9 billion PBMCs. For each donor, CD4 naive and CD4 memory were each given three plates, CD8 naive was given two plates, and CD8 memory was given one plate. Libraries were prepared and TCR repertoires were sequenced by different laboratories using diverse techniques, in order to increase sequencing depth and limit assay-specific biases.

The donors were healthy, HIV-negative adults with no recently reported acute infections or vaccinations. All donors were Caucasian adults living in Nashville, Tennessee, USA. CD4+ T cells were enriched by magnetic negative selection, after which naive cells were positively selected on CD45RA and the negative fraction was taken as the memory subset. Blood was obtained by leukapheresis, after which PBMCs were separated by Ficoll-Histopaque density gradient centrifugation and cryopreserved in liquid nitrogen vapor phase. Analytical flow cytometry was used to check the purity and quantity of every magnetically sorted T cell population. Genomic DNA was isolated from every sorted fraction and measured by UV absorbance on a Nanodrop 2000c. CDR1 MNHNS and CDR2 SASEGT are derived from the germline V gene. Trimming at the junction amounts to 5 bases on V and 2 bases on J, and the germline ends lie 13 bases apart. Including the terminal cysteine and phenylalanine, the CDR3 comprises 14 residues. Only the CDR3 region is kept as DNA, spanning 42 bases read in frame from base 1.

TCR CDR3 regions were amplified from genomic DNA by multiplex PCR using the deep immunoSEQ assay. Genomic DNA extracted from each cell subset was distributed evenly over all wells of several immunoSEQ 96-well plates, and each plate served as one replicate. Each replicate PCR for sorted subsets received roughly 0.2 ug genomic DNA, equal to about 30,000 T cell genomes. Purified libraries were measured with a Qubit 3.0 fluorometer, size-checked on a Bioanalyzer 2100, and measured again with the KAPA Library Quantification kit. Every immunoSEQ 96-well plate was sequenced on a dedicated single-read 150-cycle Illumina NextSeq 550 flow cell. From the authors' description of their analysis: Because only junctional sequences without quality scores were contained in the immunoSEQ output, filtering matching that applied to full-length reads could not be performed. Sequences were annotated with PyIR, a Python wrapper for IgBLAST v1.9, and V/J genes and CDR3 were assigned using IMGT germline references. Any read was removed if the V/J assignment was weak (E-value above 1e-6), the CDR3 was missing, or the read contained stop codons, out-of-frame junctions, or ambiguous translated residues. A V3J clonotype was defined by an identical inferred V gene, J gene, and CDR3 amino acid sequence. To compute the percentage overlap between repertoires, the number of shared unique clonotypes was divided by the size of the smaller repertoire. Three approaches were used to assess repertoire richness: RTK rarefaction, the Chao1 estimator, and Recon v2.1 estimates of unobserved clonotypes. Generation probabilities were computed with OLGA for all TCRbeta clonotypes obtained by the gDNA method from several donors. The clones in this table, taken by TCRdb from immuneACCESS, are in-frame only. Not every clone is retained; where verified, under half of the shortfall comes from an unresolved V gene, and the cause of the rest is unknown. D and trimming were read from the DNA, whereas the V and J calls and clone size are those reported in that table. This sample is represented by about 510,000 clones; 95% to 97% of them were singletons. The ten largest make up 0.055% to 0.075% of the sample.

About this clone: This clone's antigen is unknown. The sample holds no much larger clone one base away, and base qualities are not on file.

Here is what the overall study found, with its caveats: The genetic and exposure-history diversity represented was limited by the small number of donors. Sampling was restricted to blood, and TCR repertoires in tissues likely differ from the TCR repertoires found in blood. Estimated clonotype richness was generally larger for naive than for memory subsets. Compared with non-shared clonotypes, clonotypes shared by all four sorted-subset donors had higher generation probabilities. When a few donors were compared, the shared fraction of clonotypes was 5% to 6.5% for naive CD4, 3.5% to 4% for naive CD8, 2.3% for memory CD4, and 0.4% for memory CD8. Based on pairwise subsampling, the degree of clonotype sharing among donors was expected to be affected by sequencing depth. Incomplete sequencing was indicated by rarefaction of sorted-subset datasets, despite the large sequencing depth.

This TCR came from a woman aged 30 to 39 in good health. The sample comprised naive CD4+ T cells sorted from blood. The meaning of the sample's cell subset or site label: CD45RA+ positively selected. The sequence links TRBV6-1 to TRBJ2-7; TRBD2 is possibly the D segment (5 matching bases). The sequenced DNA: TGTGCCAGCAGTCCTTCCGACTATACCTACGAGCAGTACTTC. Its protein product is CASSPSDYTYEQYF.